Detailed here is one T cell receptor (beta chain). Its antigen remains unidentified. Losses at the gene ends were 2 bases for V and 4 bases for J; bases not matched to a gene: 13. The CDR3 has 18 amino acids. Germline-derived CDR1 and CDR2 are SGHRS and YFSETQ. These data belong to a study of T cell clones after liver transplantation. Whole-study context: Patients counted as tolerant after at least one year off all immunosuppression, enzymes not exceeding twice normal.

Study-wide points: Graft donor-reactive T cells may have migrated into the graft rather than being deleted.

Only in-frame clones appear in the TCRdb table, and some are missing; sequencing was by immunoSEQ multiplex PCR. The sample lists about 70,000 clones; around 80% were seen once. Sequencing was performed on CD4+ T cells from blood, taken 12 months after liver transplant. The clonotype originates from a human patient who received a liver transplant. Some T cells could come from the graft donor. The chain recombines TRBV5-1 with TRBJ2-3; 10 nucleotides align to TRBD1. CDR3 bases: TGCGCCAGCAGCTTCGTGACAGGGGGCCTACCGCAGTCAGATACGCAGTATTTT. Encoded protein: CASSFVTGGLPQSDTQYF.